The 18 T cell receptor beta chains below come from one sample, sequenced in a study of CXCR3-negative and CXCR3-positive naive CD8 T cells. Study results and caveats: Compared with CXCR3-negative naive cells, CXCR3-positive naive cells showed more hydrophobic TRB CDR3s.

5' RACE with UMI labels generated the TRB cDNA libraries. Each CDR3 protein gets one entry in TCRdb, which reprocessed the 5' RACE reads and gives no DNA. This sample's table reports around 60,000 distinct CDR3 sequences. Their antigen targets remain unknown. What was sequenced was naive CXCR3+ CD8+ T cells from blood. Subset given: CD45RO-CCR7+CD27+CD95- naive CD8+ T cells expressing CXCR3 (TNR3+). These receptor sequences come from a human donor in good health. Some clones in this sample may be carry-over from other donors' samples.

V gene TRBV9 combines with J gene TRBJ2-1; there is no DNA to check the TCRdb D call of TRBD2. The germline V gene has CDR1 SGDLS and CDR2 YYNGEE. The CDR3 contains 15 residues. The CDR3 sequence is CASSVGGGGGDEQFF.

CDR3 in amino acids: CSVDGGSYNEQFF. This chain links TRBV29-1 with TRBJ2-1. CDR1 and CDR2 from the germline V gene are SQVTM and ANQGSEA. The CDR3 spans 13 residues.

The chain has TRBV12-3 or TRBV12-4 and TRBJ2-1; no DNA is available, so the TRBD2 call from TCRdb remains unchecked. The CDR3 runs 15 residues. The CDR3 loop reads CASSLPAREGHEQFF.

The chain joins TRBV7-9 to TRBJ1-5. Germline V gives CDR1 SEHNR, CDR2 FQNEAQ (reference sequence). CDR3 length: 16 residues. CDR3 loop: CATSTDGGENNQPQHF.

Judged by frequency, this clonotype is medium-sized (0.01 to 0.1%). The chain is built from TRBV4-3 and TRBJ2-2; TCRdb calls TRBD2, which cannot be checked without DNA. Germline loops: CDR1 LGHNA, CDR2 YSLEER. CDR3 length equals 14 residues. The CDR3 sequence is CASSRGSNTGELFF.

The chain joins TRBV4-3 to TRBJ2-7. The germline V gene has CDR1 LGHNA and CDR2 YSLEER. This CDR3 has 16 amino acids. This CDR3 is CASSPFLADLSYEQYF.

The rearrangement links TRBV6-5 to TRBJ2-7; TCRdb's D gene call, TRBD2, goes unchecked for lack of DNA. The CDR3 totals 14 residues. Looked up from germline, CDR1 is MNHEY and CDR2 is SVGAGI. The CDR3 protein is CASRPSGVPYEQYF.

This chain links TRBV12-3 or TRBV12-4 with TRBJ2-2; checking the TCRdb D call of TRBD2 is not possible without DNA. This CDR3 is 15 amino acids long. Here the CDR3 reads CASGQRTGITGELFF.

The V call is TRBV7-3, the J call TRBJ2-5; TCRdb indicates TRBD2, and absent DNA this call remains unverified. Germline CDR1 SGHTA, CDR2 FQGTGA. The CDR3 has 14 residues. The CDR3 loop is CASSSGPRGETQYF.

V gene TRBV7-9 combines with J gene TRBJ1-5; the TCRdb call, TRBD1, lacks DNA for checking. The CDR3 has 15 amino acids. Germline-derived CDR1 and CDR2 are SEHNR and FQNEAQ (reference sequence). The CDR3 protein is CASSGFQGSNQPQHF.

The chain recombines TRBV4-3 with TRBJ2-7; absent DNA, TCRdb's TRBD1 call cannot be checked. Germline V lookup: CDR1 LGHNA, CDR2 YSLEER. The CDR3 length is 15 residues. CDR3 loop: CASSQDGTGRYEQYF.

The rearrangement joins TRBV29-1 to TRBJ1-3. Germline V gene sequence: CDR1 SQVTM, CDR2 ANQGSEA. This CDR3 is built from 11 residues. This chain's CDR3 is CSVGGGNTIYF.

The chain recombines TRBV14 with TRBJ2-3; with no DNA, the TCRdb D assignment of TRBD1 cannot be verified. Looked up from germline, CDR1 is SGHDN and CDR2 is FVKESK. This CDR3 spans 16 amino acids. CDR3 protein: CASSPNPGTSTDTQYF.

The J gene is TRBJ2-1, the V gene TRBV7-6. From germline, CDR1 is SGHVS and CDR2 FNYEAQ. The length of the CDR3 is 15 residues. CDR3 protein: CASSSAGGSYNEQFF.

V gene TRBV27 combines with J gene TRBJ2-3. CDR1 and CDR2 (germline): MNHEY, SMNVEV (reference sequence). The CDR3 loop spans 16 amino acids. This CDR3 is CASSFRQDELTDTQYF.

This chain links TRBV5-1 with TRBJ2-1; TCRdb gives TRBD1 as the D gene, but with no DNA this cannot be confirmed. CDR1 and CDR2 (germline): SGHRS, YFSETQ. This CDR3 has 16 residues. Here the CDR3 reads CASSLEGDGPYNEQFF.

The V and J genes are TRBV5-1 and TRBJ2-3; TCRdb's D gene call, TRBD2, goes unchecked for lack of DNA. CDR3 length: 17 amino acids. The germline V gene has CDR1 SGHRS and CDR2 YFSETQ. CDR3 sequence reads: CASSIPGLAATTDTQYF.

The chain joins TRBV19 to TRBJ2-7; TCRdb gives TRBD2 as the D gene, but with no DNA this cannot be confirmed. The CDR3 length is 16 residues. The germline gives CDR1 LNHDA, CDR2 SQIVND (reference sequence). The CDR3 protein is CASSTSIASGVYEQYF.